This TCR beta chain was identified in a study of blood T cell repertoires in COVID-19. Study as a whole: Acute-phase and convalescent COVID-19 samples originated in the United States, Italy and Spain. T cells, B-cell-depleted T cells, or PBMCs supplied cDNA or gDNA.

In the original analysis: Estimation of nucleated cell counts was performed using reference gene primer amplification. The protocol was immunoSEQ multiplex PCR, while the TCRdb copy is restricted to in-frame clones and leaves out a portion. That table supplies the V and J calls and clone size; D and trimming were determined from the DNA. The sample includes 35,000 to 40,000 clones, 75% to 90% seen only once; the top ten take 9% to 14%. This CDR3 spans 13 amino acids. Trimming removed 6 bases from V and 8 bases from J; junction bases left unmatched: 6. The germline gives CDR1 SGHTA, CDR2 FQGNSA. The chain uses TRBV7-2 and TRBJ2-1; 8 bases map to TRBD2. This TCR derives from a man aged 65-85 years with acute or convalescent COVID-19. Sequencing used peripheral blood. CDR3 residues: CASSAGGRDEQFF. CDR3 nucleotide sequence: TGTGCCAGCAGTGCGGGGGGCAGGGATGAGCAGTTCTTC.